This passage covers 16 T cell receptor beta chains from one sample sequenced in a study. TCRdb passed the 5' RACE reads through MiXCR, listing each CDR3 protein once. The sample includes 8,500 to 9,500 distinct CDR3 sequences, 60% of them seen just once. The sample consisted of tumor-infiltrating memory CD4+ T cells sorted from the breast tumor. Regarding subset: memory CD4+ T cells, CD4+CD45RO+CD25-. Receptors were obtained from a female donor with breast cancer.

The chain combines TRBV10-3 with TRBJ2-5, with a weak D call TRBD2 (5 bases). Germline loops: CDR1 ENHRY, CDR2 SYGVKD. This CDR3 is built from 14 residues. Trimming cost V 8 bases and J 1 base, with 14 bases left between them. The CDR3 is CAIRGNSPQETQYF. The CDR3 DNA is TGTGCCATCCGGGGTAACAGTCCCCAAGAGACCCAGTACTTC.

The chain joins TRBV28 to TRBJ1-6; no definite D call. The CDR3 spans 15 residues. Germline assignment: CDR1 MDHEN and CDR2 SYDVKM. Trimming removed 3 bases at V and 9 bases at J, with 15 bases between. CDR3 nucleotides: TGTGCCAGCAGTTTTTTTGATATACAGTCTTCACCCCTCCACTTT. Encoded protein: CASSFFDIQSSPLHF. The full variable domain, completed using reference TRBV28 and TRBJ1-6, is DVKVTQSSRYLVKRTGEKVFLECVQDMDHENMFWYRQDPGLGLRLIYFSYDVKMKEKGDIPEGYSVSREKKERFSLILESASTNQTSMYLCASSFFDIQSSPLHFGNGTRLTVT.

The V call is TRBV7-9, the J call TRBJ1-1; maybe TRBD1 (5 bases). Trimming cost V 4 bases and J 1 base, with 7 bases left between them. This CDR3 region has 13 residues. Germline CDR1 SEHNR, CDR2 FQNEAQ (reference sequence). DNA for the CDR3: TGTGCCAGCAGCTGGGACGGGAACACTGAAGCTTTCTTT. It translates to CASSWDGNTEAFF.

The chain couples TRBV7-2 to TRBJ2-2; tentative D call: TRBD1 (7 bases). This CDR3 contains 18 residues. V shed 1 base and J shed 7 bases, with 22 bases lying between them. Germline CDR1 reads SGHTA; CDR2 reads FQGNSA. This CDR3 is CASSLVGGGALVGGELFF. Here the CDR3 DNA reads TGTGCCAGCAGCTTAGTAGGAGGGGGCGCGTTGGTAGGCGGGGAGCTGTTTTTT.

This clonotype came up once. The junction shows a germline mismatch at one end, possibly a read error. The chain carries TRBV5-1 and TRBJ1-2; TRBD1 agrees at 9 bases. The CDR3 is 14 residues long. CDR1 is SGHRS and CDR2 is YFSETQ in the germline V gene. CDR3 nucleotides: TGCGCCAACAGCCACGGGGACAGGGAGAGTGGCTACACCTTC. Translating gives CANSHGDRESGYTF.

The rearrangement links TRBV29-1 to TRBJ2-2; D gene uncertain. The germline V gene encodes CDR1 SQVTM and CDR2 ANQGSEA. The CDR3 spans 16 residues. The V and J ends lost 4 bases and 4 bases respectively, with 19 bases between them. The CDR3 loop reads CSVAGHGQGITGELFF. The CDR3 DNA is TGCAGCGTTGCAGGCCACGGGCAAGGGATCACCGGGGAGCTGTTTTTT.

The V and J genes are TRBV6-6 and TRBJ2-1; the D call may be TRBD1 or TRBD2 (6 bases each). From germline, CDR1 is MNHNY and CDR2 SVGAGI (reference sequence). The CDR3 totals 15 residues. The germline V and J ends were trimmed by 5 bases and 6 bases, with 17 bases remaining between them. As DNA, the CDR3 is TGTGCCAGCAGTCAAGGGGGACTGGATAGCAATGAGCAGTTCTTC. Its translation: CASSQGGLDSNEQFF.

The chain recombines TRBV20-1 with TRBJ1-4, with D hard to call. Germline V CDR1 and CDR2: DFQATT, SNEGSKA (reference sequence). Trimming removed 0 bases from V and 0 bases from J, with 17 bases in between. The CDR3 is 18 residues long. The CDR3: CSARDQARPVATNEKLFF. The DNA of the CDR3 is TGCAGTGCTAGAGATCAGGCTAGGCCAGTTGCAACTAATGAAAAACTGTTTTTT.

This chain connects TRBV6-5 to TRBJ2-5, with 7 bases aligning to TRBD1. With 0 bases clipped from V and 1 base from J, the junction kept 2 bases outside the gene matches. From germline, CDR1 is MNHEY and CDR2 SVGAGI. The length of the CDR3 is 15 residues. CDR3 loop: CASSYSGDSQETQYF. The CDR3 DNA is TGTGCCAGCAGTTACTCAGGGGACAGCCAAGAGACCCAGTACTTC.

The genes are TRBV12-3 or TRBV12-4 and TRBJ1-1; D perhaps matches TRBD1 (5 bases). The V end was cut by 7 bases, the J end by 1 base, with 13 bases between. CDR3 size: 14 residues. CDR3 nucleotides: TGTGCCAGCACCCCGTGGGGGTCGAACACTGAAGCTTTCTTT. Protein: CASTPWGSNTEAFF.

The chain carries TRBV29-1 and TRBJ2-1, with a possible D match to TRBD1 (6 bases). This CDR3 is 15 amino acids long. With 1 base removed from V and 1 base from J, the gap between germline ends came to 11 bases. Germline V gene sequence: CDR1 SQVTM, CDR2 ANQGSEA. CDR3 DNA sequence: TGCAGCGTTGAAGGGGGGCTAACATCCTACAATGAGCAGTTCTTC. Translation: CSVEGGLTSYNEQFF.

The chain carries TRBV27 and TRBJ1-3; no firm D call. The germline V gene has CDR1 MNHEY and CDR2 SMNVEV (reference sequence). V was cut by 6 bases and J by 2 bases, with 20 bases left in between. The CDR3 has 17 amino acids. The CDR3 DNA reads TGTGCCAGCAGCCTATACCCCCCGACACACACTGGAAACACCATATATTTT. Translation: CASSLYPPTHTGNTIYF.

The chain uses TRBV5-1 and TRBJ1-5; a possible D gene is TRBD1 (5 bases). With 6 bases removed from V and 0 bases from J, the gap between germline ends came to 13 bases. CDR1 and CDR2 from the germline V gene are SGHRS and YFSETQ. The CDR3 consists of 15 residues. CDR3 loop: CASKRDADSNQPQHF. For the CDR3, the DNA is TGCGCCAGCAAACGGGACGCCGATAGCAATCAGCCCCAGCATTTT.

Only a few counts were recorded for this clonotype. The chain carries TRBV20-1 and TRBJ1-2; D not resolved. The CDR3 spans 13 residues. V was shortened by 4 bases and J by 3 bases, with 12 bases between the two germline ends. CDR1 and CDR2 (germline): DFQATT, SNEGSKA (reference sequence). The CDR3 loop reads CSAIKWVDYGYTF. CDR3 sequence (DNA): TGCAGTGCTATTAAGTGGGTGGACTATGGCTACACCTTC.

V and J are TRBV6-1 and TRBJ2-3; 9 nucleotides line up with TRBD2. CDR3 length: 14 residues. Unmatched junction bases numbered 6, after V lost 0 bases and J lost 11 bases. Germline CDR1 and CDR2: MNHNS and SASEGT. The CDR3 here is CASSEASGGGGQYF. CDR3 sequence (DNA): TGTGCCAGCAGTGAAGCCAGCGGCGGGGGGGGGCAGTATTTT.

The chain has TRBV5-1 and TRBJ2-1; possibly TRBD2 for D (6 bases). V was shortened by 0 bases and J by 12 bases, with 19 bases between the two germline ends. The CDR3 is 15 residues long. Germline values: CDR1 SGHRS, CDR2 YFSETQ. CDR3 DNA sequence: TGCGCCAGCAGCTTGGAGCAGACACGGGGGACTCGGCAGTTCTTC. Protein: CASSLEQTRGTRQFF.